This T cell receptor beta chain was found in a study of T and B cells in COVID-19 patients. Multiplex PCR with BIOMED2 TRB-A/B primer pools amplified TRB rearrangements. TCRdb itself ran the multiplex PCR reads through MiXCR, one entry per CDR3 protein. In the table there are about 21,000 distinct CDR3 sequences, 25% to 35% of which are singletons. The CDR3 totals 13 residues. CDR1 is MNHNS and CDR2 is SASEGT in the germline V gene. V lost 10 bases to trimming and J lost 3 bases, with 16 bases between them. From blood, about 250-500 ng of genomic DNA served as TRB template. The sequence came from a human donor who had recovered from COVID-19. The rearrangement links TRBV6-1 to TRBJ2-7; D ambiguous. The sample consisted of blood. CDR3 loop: CATLWNRNYEQYF. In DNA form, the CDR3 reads TGTGCCACCCTATGGAACAGAAACTACGAGCAGTACTTC.